Each of the 12 T cell receptor beta chains below was sequenced from the same sample in a study of early T cells in non-severe SARS-CoV-2 infection. TCRdb reprocessed the 5' RACE reads with MiXCR, giving one entry per CDR3 protein. The sample has some 66,000 distinct CDR3 sequences, about 12% seen once. Sequences were obtained from whole blood. The receptor source for this set is an adult who was a healthcare worker with PCR-confirmed SARS-CoV-2 infection or an uninfected control (not recorded which).

The chain recombines TRBV27 with TRBJ1-5; no clear D gene. Germline CDR1 reads MNHEY; CDR2 reads SMNVEV (reference sequence). CDR3 length: 14 amino acids. The V and J ends lost 8 bases and 3 bases respectively, with 14 bases between them. The CDR3 sequence: CASRLMDNNQPQHF. DNA of the CDR3: TGTGCCAGCCGGCTGATGGATAACAATCAGCCCCAGCATTTT.

This clonotype has a handful of counts. The J gene is TRBJ1-6, the V gene TRBV6-1; a weak D match, TRBD1 (6 bases). The CDR3 consists of 18 residues. Germline V gives CDR1 MNHNS, CDR2 SASEGT. Trimming shortened V by 2 bases and J by 16 bases, and 30 bases separated the two germline ends. The CDR3 is CASSESNVRDTRGQPLHF. In DNA, the CDR3 is TGTGCCAGCAGTGAATCCAACGTCCGGGACACGCGGGGTCAGCCACTCCACTTT.

A note on this clonotype: The CDR3 end shows no conserved phenylalanine or tryptophan, and so a read error is likely. The chain links TRBV20-1 to TRBJ1-2, with D possibly TRBD1 on 5 matching bases. The CDR3 runs to 13 residues. Germline CDR1 DFQATT, CDR2 SNEGSKA (reference sequence). Deletions cut 3 bases from V and 5 bases from J, with 13 bases between. The CDR3 is CSASRDVVYGYTY. The CDR3 region has the DNA TGCAGTGCTAGCCGGGACGTAGTTTATGGCTACACCTAC.

This chain connects TRBV18 to TRBJ1-1; 12 bases line up with TRBD1. The CDR3 has 16 amino acids. V lost 3 bases, J lost 5 bases, and 7 bases stayed unmatched. CDR1 and CDR2 from the germline V gene are KGHSH and LQKENI. The CDR3 protein is CASSPLGQGARTEAFF. The DNA for the CDR3 is TGTGCCAGCTCACCCTTGGGACAGGGGGCTCGTACTGAAGCTTTCTTT.

The J gene is TRBJ2-1, the V gene TRBV7-6, with TRBD1 matching 9 bases. Germline CDR1 and CDR2: SGHVS and FNYEAQ. V was clipped by 3 bases and J by 10 bases; unmatched bases: 10. The CDR3 runs 15 residues. DNA for the CDR3: TGTGCCAGCAGCTTCAACAGGGGGCCCTATGAAGAGCAGTTCTTC. Protein product: CASSFNRGPYEEQFF.

This clonotype is labeled medium-sized. The V gene is TRBV11-2, the J gene TRBJ2-7, with D possibly TRBD2 on 6 matching bases. The CDR3 contains 14 residues. V lost 3 bases and J lost 2, with 11 bases in between. CDR1 and CDR2 (germline): SGHAT, FQNNGV. The chain's CDR3 is CASSFSTRAYEQYF. The DNA for the CDR3 is TGTGCCAGCAGCTTCTCGACTAGAGCCTACGAGCAGTACTTC.

The sample holds one count of this clonotype. The rearrangement links TRBV6-6 to TRBJ1-4; TRBD1 might be the D (6 bases). The CDR3 has 15 residues. Germline CDR1 is MNHNY and CDR2 is SVGAGI (reference sequence). The germline V and J ends were trimmed by 0 bases and 2 bases, with 7 bases remaining between them. DNA for the CDR3: TGTGCCAGCAGTTACTCACAGGGTACTAATGAAAAACTGTTTTTT. Its protein product is CASSYSQGTNEKLFF.

At least ten counts were recorded for this clonotype. As DNA, the CDR3 is TGTGCCAGCAGCTTTTCAGGGGGCCGCCCGCACGAGCAGTACTTC. Amino acids: CASSFSGGRPHEQYF. The chain recombines TRBV5-6 with TRBJ2-7, with TRBD1 matching 8 bases. Trimming cost V 2 bases and J 5 bases; bases outside gene matches: 9. Germline V lookup: CDR1 SGHDT, CDR2 YYEEEE. The CDR3 is 15 residues long.

This clonotype showed up many times. V gene TRBV5-1 combines with J gene TRBJ2-5, with 10 bases lining up with TRBD2. The V gene end was trimmed by 1 base and the J gene end by 0 bases; junction bases not matched to a gene: 9. The CDR3 contains 18 residues. Germline lookup yields CDR1 SGHRS and CDR2 YFSETQ. CDR3: CASSLRLAGAGYQETQYF. The CDR3 DNA sequence: TGCGCCAGCAGCTTGCGGCTAGCGGGAGCGGGGTACCAAGAGACCCAGTACTTC.

This clonotype was seen ten or more times. The rearrangement uses TRBV7-9 and TRBJ1-6; D unresolved. The CDR3 runs to 13 residues. From germline, CDR1 is SEHNR and CDR2 FQNEAQ (reference sequence). V dropped 4 bases and J dropped 10 bases, with 11 bases sitting between them. In nucleotides, the CDR3 is TGTGCCAGCAGCTCCGAATCGAGGTCACCCCTCCACTTT. This codes for CASSSESRSPLHF.

This clonotype was recorded at least ten times. The V gene is TRBV29-1, the J gene TRBJ2-2, with a weak D call TRBD1 (6 bases). The CDR3 is 15 amino acids. Trimming cost V 3 bases and J 4 bases, with 15 bases left between them. CDR1 and CDR2 (germline): SQVTM, ANQGSEA. In DNA form, the CDR3 reads TGCAGCGTTGACGCCGGGACATTCGCCACCGGGGAGCTGTTTTTT. Protein product: CSVDAGTFATGELFF.

This clonotype was picked up many times. The chain is built from TRBV10-3 and TRBJ2-7, with 12 bases lining up with TRBD2. The CDR3 is 17 residues long. The V gene's germline CDR1 is ENHRY and CDR2 SYGVKD. After removal of 3 bases from V and 0 bases from J, the junction contained 6 bases not matched to a gene. DNA of the CDR3: TGTGCCATCAGTGAAGGGACTAGCGGGCCGAGCTCCTACGAGCAGTACTTC. Translating it yields CAISEGTSGPSSYEQYF.